This entry lists 18 T cell receptor beta chains sequenced from one sample in a study of monozygotic twins with inflammatory bowel disease. Reanalyzing the 5' RACE reads, TCRdb keeps one entry per CDR3 protein, without DNA. The sample has a few hundred thousand distinct CDR3 sequences, and its top ten clones hold approximately 2.8%. The sample consisted of blood. All receptors derive from a human donor with ulcerative colitis or Crohn's disease, or a healthy co-twin of an affected twin (not recorded which).

The chain recombines TRBV27 with TRBJ1-6. The CDR3 contains 14 residues. Germline V gives CDR1 MNHEY, CDR2 SMNVEV (reference sequence). CDR3 sequence reads: CASSFLGYNSPLHF.

The rearrangement links TRBV12-5 to TRBJ2-3; TCRdb designates TRBD1, a call that cannot be tested without DNA. The CDR3 length is 16 residues. The V gene's germline CDR1 is LGHNT and CDR2 FRNRAP. This chain's CDR3 is CASGLGTHATTDTQYF.

V is TRBV20-1 and J is TRBJ1-2; no DNA is available, so the TRBD1 call from TCRdb remains unchecked. Germline V gene lookup returns CDR1 DFQATT and CDR2 SNEGSKA (reference sequence). CDR3 length: 15 amino acids. The chain's CDR3 is CSAANTGPPNYGYTF.

The J gene is TRBJ1-4, the V gene TRBV7-6; the D gene TCRdb calls, TRBD1, cannot be checked with no DNA. CDR3 length equals 14 residues. Germline V gene lookup returns CDR1 SGHVS and CDR2 FNYEAQ. The CDR3 here is CASSIPGQGEKLFF.

The J gene is TRBJ2-2, the V gene TRBV20-1; TCRdb picks TRBD2, but there is no DNA to check that call. The CDR3 has 15 amino acids. Germline assignment: CDR1 DFQATT and CDR2 SNEGSKA (reference sequence). CDR3 protein: CSARDRDSNTGELFF.

The genes are TRBV29-1 and TRBJ1-2; the D call from TCRdb, TRBD1, cannot be confirmed without DNA. CDR1 and CDR2 from the germline V gene are SQVTM and ANQGSEA. The CDR3 is 12 amino acids. CDR3 region: CSVGDSLYGYTF.

The chain links TRBV4-1 to TRBJ2-7; the TCRdb D gene call, TRBD2, has no DNA to confirm it. The CDR3 contains 15 residues. CDR1 is MGHRA, CDR2 YSYEKL, per germline. CDR3 sequence: CASSQHSGALGEQYF.

The chain couples TRBV7-2 to TRBJ2-5; with no DNA, the TCRdb D assignment of TRBD1 cannot be verified. The CDR3 covers 12 residues. Germline CDR1 is SGHTA and CDR2 is FQGNSA. The CDR3 loop is CASSWSRGALYF.

This chain uses TRBV6-2 or TRBV6-3 with TRBJ1-1; TCRdb indicates TRBD1, and absent DNA this call remains unverified. The CDR3 extends over 20 amino acids. The germline V gene has CDR1 MNHEY and CDR2 SVGEGT. CDR3 loop: CASSYSSKGPGGAGNTEAFF.

The chain recombines TRBV5-1 with TRBJ2-1; TCRdb picks TRBD1, but there is no DNA to check that call. In germline, CDR1 is SGHRS, CDR2 YFSETQ. This CDR3 contains 15 residues. The CDR3 is CASSLGSGFYNEQFF.

This chain connects TRBV5-1 to TRBJ2-3; TCRdb's D call, TRBD1, is unchecked because there is no DNA. CDR1 SGHRS and CDR2 YFSETQ come from the germline V gene. This CDR3 region has 16 residues. CDR3 residues: CASESSPGTNTYTQYF.

V usage is TRBV5-1 and J usage is TRBJ2-1; absent DNA, TCRdb's TRBD2 call cannot be checked. CDR1 SGHRS and CDR2 YFSETQ come from the germline V gene. This CDR3 is 15 amino acids long. The CDR3 here is CASSTTSGSYNEQFF.

CDR3 sequence reads: CASSLRDRVPEAFF. The V call is TRBV5-6, the J call TRBJ1-1; TCRdb's D call, TRBD1, is unchecked because there is no DNA. This CDR3 is 14 amino acids long. Germline-derived CDR1 and CDR2 are SGHDT and YYEEEE.

This sequence joins TRBV7-9 and TRBJ1-4. The CDR3 length is 15 residues. Germline CDR1 SEHNR, CDR2 FQNEAQ (reference sequence). The CDR3 loop is CASSVTQGRGEKLFF.

The chain combines TRBV6-2 or TRBV6-3 with TRBJ2-1; TCRdb selects TRBD1, and the lack of DNA leaves this call unchecked. The CDR3 loop spans 20 amino acids. Germline-derived CDR1 and CDR2 are MNHEY and SVGEGT. The CDR3 sequence: CASSYYRWGQALSSYNEQFF.

The chain links TRBV12-3 or TRBV12-4 to TRBJ1-3; TCRdb reports TRBD1, a call that lacks DNA to check it against. CDR3 length equals 17 residues. The CDR3 reads CASSLRGTDFSGNTIYF.

V usage is TRBV5-1 and J usage is TRBJ2-1; TCRdb indicates TRBD1, and absent DNA this call remains unverified. CDR3 size: 17 residues. Germline CDR1 SGHRS, CDR2 YFSETQ. The CDR3 spells CASSQGDRESFYNEQFF.

CDR3 sequence: CASSQGDNQPQHF. The chain combines TRBV3-1 with TRBJ1-5. This CDR3 spans 13 amino acids. CDR1 is LGHDT, CDR2 YNNKEL, per germline (reference sequence).